This TCR beta chain comes out of a study of cytomegalovirus exposure and HLA in healthy donors. 13 Jbeta primers and 60 Vbeta primers were used for the PCR. Authors' processing steps: Later, roughly 80 million unique TCR beta chains were counted in an analysis, and roughly 11 million of them were shared. Sequencing used immunoSEQ multiplex PCR; TCRdb keeps in-frame clones, though not all of them. That table gives V, J and clone size, and the DNA gave D and trimming. The repertoire includes 110,000 to 150,000 clones, around four fifths of them detected once, and more than 3% sits in the top ten. V lost 6 bases and J lost 0, with 14 bases in between. Germline CDR1 MNHEY, CDR2 SVGAGI. The CDR3 consists of 15 residues.

The chain combines TRBV6-5 with TRBJ1-2, with D hard to call. This sequence was found in a male donor in good health and CMV-seronegative. Input material: PBMCs. CDR3 coding DNA: TGTGCCAGCAGACCTTACAGACTAGCTAACTATGGCTACACCTTC. The encoded protein is CASRPYRLANYGYTF.